This T cell receptor (beta chain) was retrieved from a study of T-cell memory formation after mild COVID-19. General study points: Most CD4+ clones that shrank were in CM and EM, while CD8+ ones turned up in EMRA. Contracting clones from day 15 to 85 had balanced CD4/CD8; later expanders favoured CD4+.

TCRdb re-called the 5' RACE reads through MiXCR, storing one row per CDR3 protein. The table lists about 410,000 distinct CDR3 sequences, approximately 18% of them singletons, with roughly 21% in the top ten. From germline, CDR1 is SGHTA and CDR2 FQGNSA. The CDR3 has 14 amino acids. V was cut by 1 base and J by 8 bases, with 9 bases left in between. A word on this clonotype: The antigen is undetermined.

The sequencing input was PBMCs or a T cell subset sorted from them (not recorded which). The chain couples TRBV7-2 to TRBJ1-6; D is possibly TRBD1 (5 bases). The sequence came from a man aged 18 to 30 who had mild COVID-19 (a few samples of this study predate the infection). Cell type and time point are not known. CDR3 amino acids: CASSLVGRDSPLHF. In nucleotides, the CDR3 is TGTGCCAGCAGCTTAGTGGGCAGGGATTCACCCCTCCACTTT.